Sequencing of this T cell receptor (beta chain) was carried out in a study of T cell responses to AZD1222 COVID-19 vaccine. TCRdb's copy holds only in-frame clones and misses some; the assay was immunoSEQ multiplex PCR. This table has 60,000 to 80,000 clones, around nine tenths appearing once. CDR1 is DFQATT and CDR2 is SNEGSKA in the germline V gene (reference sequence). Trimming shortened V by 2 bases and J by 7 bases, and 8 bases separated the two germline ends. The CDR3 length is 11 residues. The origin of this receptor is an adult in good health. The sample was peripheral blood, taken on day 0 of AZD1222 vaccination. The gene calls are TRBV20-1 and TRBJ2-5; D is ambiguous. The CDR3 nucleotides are TGCAGTGCTAGAACCCTGTGGACCCAGTACTTC. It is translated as CSARTLWTQYF.